These 27 T cell receptor beta chains were all obtained from the same sample, sequenced in a study of T cells in women clearing cervical HPV infection. The assay was immunoSEQ multiplex PCR, and TCRdb's table has in-frame clones only and misses some. The table lists tens of thousands of clones, with roughly 36% in the top ten. Sequencing was done on a sample of blood buffy coat. Receptors were obtained from a woman between 18 and 70 years old with a cervical HPV16 infection that either progressed to CIN3+ or cleared (not recorded which).

A remark on this clone: With the read ending 3 residues before the CDR3 end, the germline J gene is used to fill in that end. The rearrangement links TRBV4-2 to TRBJ2-2; D call uncertain. CDR1 LGHNA and CDR2 YNFKEQ come from the germline V gene. The length of the CDR3 is 16 residues. The germline V and J ends were trimmed by 0 bases and 4 bases, with 12 bases remaining between them. CDR3 sequence reads: CASSQDRNSLTGELFF. Incomplete CDR3 DNA: TGTGCCAGCAGCCAAGATAGGAACAGTCTCACCGGGGAG.

A remark on this clone: The read terminates 3 residues before the CDR3 end, so the remaining end is supplied by the germline J gene. This chain joins TRBV7-9 and TRBJ1-1; a possible D gene is TRBD1 (6 bases). This CDR3 comprises 11 residues. The germline V gene has CDR1 SEHNR and CDR2 FQNEAQ (reference sequence). The CDR3 loop reads CASGPRDKAFF. CDR3 DNA, as far as it was read: TGTGCCAGCGGCCCCCGGGACAAA. Full variable domain (rest looked up from reference TRBV7-9 and TRBJ1-1): DTGVSQNPRHKITKRGQNVTFRCDPISEHNRLYWYRQTLGQGPEFLTYFQNEAQLEKSRLLSDRFSAERPKGSFSTLEIQRTEQGDSAMYLCASGPRDKAFFGQGTRLTVV.

About this clone: The read falls 3 residues short of the CDR3 end, and the missing part is taken from the germline J gene. The chain has TRBV10-3 and TRBJ1-2; maybe TRBD1 (6 bases). The V gene lost 7 bases and the J gene lost 5 bases, with 11 bases spanning the gap. CDR1 ENHRY and CDR2 SYGVKD come from the germline V gene. This CDR3 has 12 residues. The DNA read from the CDR3 is TGTGCCATCACCCAGACAGGTTATGGC. Translated, it gives CAITQTGYG. In full, the CDR3 is CAITQTGYGYTF.

A note on this clone: The CDR3 is cut off 3 residues early in the read; its end comes from the germline J gene. V usage is TRBV7-2 and J usage is TRBJ2-5, with TRBD2 matching 15 bases. There are 15 residues in the CDR3. With V trimmed by 4 bases and J by 4 bases, 1 base remained unmatched. Germline V gives CDR1 SGHTA, CDR2 FQGNSA. The CDR3 is CASSWTSGGGETQYF. CDR3 DNA, as far as it was read: TGTGCCAGCAGCTGGACTAGCGGGGGGGGAGAGACC.

Regarding this clone: Sequencing ends 3 residues short of the CDR3 end; the germline J gene provides the rest. The chain carries TRBV30 and TRBJ1-1; 7 positions match TRBD1. The length of the CDR3 is 13 residues. The germline V gene encodes CDR1 GTSNPN and CDR2 SVGIG (reference sequence). CDR3 protein: CAWTRPGQNEAFF. CDR3 DNA (partial): TGTGCCTGGACACGACCGGGACAGAACGAA.

Worth noting for this clone: The CDR3 end falls 3 residues outside the read, so it is completed with the germline J gene. The chain carries TRBV7-8 and TRBJ2-3; 13 nucleotides agree with TRBD2. The V gene's germline CDR1 is SGHVS and CDR2 FQNEAQ. The CDR3 is 15 amino acids. Incomplete CDR3 DNA: TGTGCCAGCAGCTGGACTAGCGGGGGACAGCAGACG. Residues: CASSWTSGGQQT. The entire CDR3 is CASSWTSGGQQTQYF.

CDR3 in amino acids: CSASAVYNEQFF. CDR3 DNA (partial): TGCAGTGCTAGTGCGGTTTACAATGAG. The chain uses TRBV20-1 and TRBJ2-1, with no clear D. The sequence runs out 3 residues before the end of the CDR3; the remainder is reconstructed from the germline J gene. V was trimmed by 3 bases and J by 4 bases, leaving 7 bases between them. Germline V gene data show CDR1 as DFQATT and CDR2 as SNEGSKA (reference sequence). The CDR3 sequence is 12 residues long.

Turning to this clone: The read ends 3 residues before the CDR3 terminus; that terminus is restored from the germline J gene. J is TRBJ2-7 and V is TRBV18; D perhaps matches TRBD1 (8 bases). V dropped 4 bases and J dropped 5 bases, with 18 bases sitting between them. This CDR3 region has 15 residues. Germline V gene sequence: CDR1 KGHSH, CDR2 LQKENI. Partial CDR3 DNA: TGTGCCAGCTCACACCGGACAGGGAGGGTCGACGAG. Amino acids: CASSHRTGRVDE. The whole CDR3 reads CASSHRTGRVDEQYF.

Turning to this clone: The CDR3 goes on 3 residues after the read ends, and that part is filled in from the germline J gene. The genes are TRBV10-3 and TRBJ2-3, with 7 bases identical to TRBD1. CDR1 and CDR2 (germline): ENHRY, SYGVKD. The CDR3 runs to 16 residues. The ends lost 5 bases at V and 2 bases at J; junction bases unmatched: 10. Partial CDR3 DNA: TGTGCCATCAGTTCTAAAGGGACAGTAGTCACAGATACG. This sequence encodes CAISSKGTVVTDT. The CDR3 in its entirety is CAISSKGTVVTDTQYF.

As to this clone: The read terminates 3 residues before the CDR3 end, so the remaining end is supplied by the germline J gene. The chain couples TRBV20-1 to TRBJ1-6; 7 bases are a match to TRBD1. This CDR3 contains 14 residues. Per germline, CDR1 DFQATT and CDR2 SNEGSKA (reference sequence). The junction had 6 bases not matched to a gene; V was cut back by 3 bases and J by 7 bases. The sequenced part of the CDR3 DNA is TGCAGTGCTAGGGAACCGGGACAGAATTCACCC. This sequence encodes CSAREPGQNSP. The CDR3 reads in full as CSAREPGQNSPLHF.

A remark on this clone: The read falls 3 residues short of the CDR3 end, and the missing part is taken from the germline J gene. The chain recombines TRBV10-3 with TRBJ2-7; 7 bases match TRBD1. The V gene's germline CDR1 is ENHRY and CDR2 SYGVKD. This CDR3 region has 13 residues. J gave up 2 bases and V 7 bases, and 5 bases lay outside the gene matches. The sequenced part of the CDR3 DNA is TGTGCCATCAAGCCAGGGGGTACCTACGAG. Translating gives CAIKPGGTYE. From start to end, the CDR3 is CAIKPGGTYEQYF.

Note on this clone: Germline and junction disagree at one end, which may indicate a read error. Coverage ceases 3 residues before the CDR3 finishes, and the germline J gene fills in the end. In the same sample, other DNA sequences code for this CDR3. The chain is built from TRBV19 and TRBJ1-3, with 9 bases that match TRBD1. The CDR3 extends over 15 amino acids. Germline V gene sequence: CDR1 LNHDA, CDR2 SQIVND (reference sequence). The CDR3 is CASTTGQGRGNTIYF. The sequenced CDR3 bases are TGTGCCAGTACTACGGGACAGGGTAGGGGAAACACG. The variable domain in full, completed from reference TRBV19 and TRBJ1-3, reads DGGITQSPKYLFRKEGQNVTLSCEQNLNHDAMYWYRQDPGQGLRLIYYSQIVNDFQKGDIAEGYSVSREKKESFPLTVTSAQKNPTAFYLCASTTGQGRGNTIYFGEGSWLTVV.

On this clone: The read ends 3 residues before the CDR3 terminus; that terminus is restored from the germline J gene. The chain carries TRBV5-6 and TRBJ1-2; D ambiguous. The CDR3 covers 13 residues. V lost 0 bases and J 6 bases, leaving 9 bases between the germline ends. The V gene's germline CDR1 is SGHDT and CDR2 YYEEEE. The covered CDR3 bases are TGTGCCAGCAGCTTGGTAGCGTTGGATGGC. Protein product: CASSLVALDG. The whole CDR3 sequence is CASSLVALDGYTF.

On this clone: The read ends 3 residues early relative to the CDR3; the germline J gene fills the gap. This chain connects TRBV2 to TRBJ1-1; 9 bases map to TRBD1. V lost 4 bases, J lost 0 bases, and 3 bases stayed unmatched. CDR3 length: 15 amino acids. CDR1 and CDR2 (germline): SNHLY, FYNNEI. CDR3 sequence: CASSVDRGMNTEAFF. The CDR3 DNA, read in part, is TGTGCCAGCAGTGTAGACAGGGGGATGAACACTGAA. The full variable domain, in which reference TRBV2 and TRBJ1-1 provide the parts outside the CDR3, is EPEVTQTPSHQVTQMGQEVILRCVPISNHLYFYWYRQILGQKVEFLVSFYNNEISEKSEIFDDQFSVERPDGSNFTLKIRSTKLEDSAMYFCASSVDRGMNTEAFFGQGTRLTVV.

Incomplete CDR3 DNA: TGTGCCAGCAACGGACAGCGAGACCGGGAG. This encodes CASNGQRDRE. In full, the CDR3 is CASNGQRDRELFF. V usage is TRBV6-2 or TRBV6-3 and J usage is TRBJ2-2; tentatively, D is TRBD1 (6 bases). The read falls 3 residues short of the CDR3 end, and the missing part is taken from the germline J gene. The V end was cut by 7 bases, the J end by 9 bases, with 15 bases between. CDR1 is MNHEY and CDR2 is SVGEGT in the germline V gene. The CDR3 loop spans 13 amino acids.

In the case of this clone: The CDR3 end lies 3 residues beyond the end of the read and is filled in from the germline J gene. The chain is built from TRBV7-2 and TRBJ1-5; 7 bases line up with TRBD1. V shed 5 bases and J 6 bases; nucleotides not matched to a gene: 7. CDR1 and CDR2 (germline): SGHTA, FQGNSA. The CDR3 has 14 amino acids. The CDR3 DNA, read in part, is TGTGCCAGCAGCCACACAGGGGTGGGTCAGCCC. It translates to CASSHTGVGQP. The full CDR3 reads CASSHTGVGQPQHF.

Points on this clone: The CDR3 goes on 3 residues after the read ends, and that part is filled in from the germline J gene. This rearrangement joins TRBV6-2 or TRBV6-3 to TRBJ2-5, with 8 nucleotides matching TRBD1. The CDR3 consists of 16 residues. Germline values: CDR1 MNHEY, CDR2 SVGEGT. V was clipped by 2 bases and J by 0 bases; unmatched bases: 5. The CDR3 reads CASSYVTGEDQETQYF. Partial CDR3 DNA: TGTGCCAGCAGTTACGTGACAGGGGAGGACCAAGAGACC.

Comment on this clone: The CDR3 end is not reached by the read, which stops 3 residues before it; the germline J gene fills it in. The chain couples TRBV5-1 to TRBJ2-7; 8 bases align to TRBD1. The germline V gene encodes CDR1 SGHRS and CDR2 YFSETQ. The CDR3 has 15 residues. Trimming removed 4 bases from V and 4 bases from J; junction bases left unmatched: 10. The CDR3 reads CASSPGQEEGYEQYF. The covered CDR3 bases are TGCGCCAGCAGCCCGGGACAGGAGGAGGGGTACGAG.

As regards this clone: The CDR3 is cut off 3 residues early in the read; its end comes from the germline J gene. V is TRBV30 and J is TRBJ2-1; 9 bases align to TRBD2. The J segment lost 4 bases and the V segment lost 2 bases, leaving 6 bases of the junction unmatched. CDR1 GTSNPN and CDR2 SVGIG come from the germline V gene (reference sequence). This CDR3 has 15 residues. CDR3 loop: CAWSPTSGYYNEQFF. The CDR3 DNA, read in part, is TGTGCCTGGAGTCCGACTAGCGGATATTACAATGAG.

A note on this clone: The CDR3 end falls 3 residues outside the read, so it is completed with the germline J gene. The chain couples TRBV6-1 to TRBJ2-1; 12 positions match TRBD2. From germline, CDR1 is MNHNS and CDR2 SASEGT. The V segment lost 0 bases and the J segment 8 bases; nucleotides outside the gene matches: 5. The CDR3 sequence is 16 residues long. CDR3 DNA (partial): TGTGCCAGCAGTGAAGCGAGGACTAGCGGGGTATATGAG. Encoded protein: CASSEARTSGVYE. The complete CDR3 protein is CASSEARTSGVYEQFF.

As for this clone: The observed sequence ends 3 residues before the CDR3 terminus, with the missing tail filled in from the germline J gene. V gene TRBV2 combines with J gene TRBJ2-3, with 7 bases fitting TRBD1. Germline CDR1 SNHLY, CDR2 FYNNEI. The CDR3 totals 13 residues. CDR3 DNA (partial): TGTGCCAGCAGTTCTGACAGGGATCAGCCG. Translating gives CASSSDRDQP. The whole CDR3 is CASSSDRDQPQYF.

Points on this clone: With the read ending 3 residues before the CDR3 end, the germline J gene is used to fill in that end. The V and J genes are TRBV7-2 and TRBJ2-3; unclear D gene. Germline assignment: CDR1 SGHTA and CDR2 FQGNSA. This CDR3 is built from 15 residues. CDR3 DNA, as far as it was read: TGTGCCAGCAGCTCTTTCGTAGCAGTCCAAGAGACG. As protein: CASSSFVAVQET. In full, the CDR3 is CASSSFVAVQETQYF. Supplemented by reference TRBV7-2 and TRBJ2-3, the full variable domain reads GAGVSQSPSNKVTEKGKDVELRCDPISGHTALYWYRQSLGQGLEFLIYFQGNSAPDKSGLPSDRFSAERTGGSVSTLTIQRTQQEDSAVYLCASSSFVAVQETQYFGPGTRLTVL.

With regard to this clone: Read coverage stops 3 residues before the CDR3 terminus; the germline J gene supplies the remainder. The chain has TRBV28 and TRBJ1-2; a weak D match, TRBD1 (6 bases). CDR3 length: 15 residues. Germline CDR1 and CDR2: MDHEN and SYDVKM. Trimming removed 3 bases from V and 3 bases from J, with 14 bases in between. The part of the CDR3 DNA that was read is TGTGCCAGCAGTTTGGGGGGGGGCGCAGACTATGGC. Its translation: CASSLGGGADYG. The entire CDR3 protein reads CASSLGGGADYGYTF.

In regard to this clone: The CDR3 end is not reached by the read, which stops 3 residues before it; the germline J gene fills it in. V and J are TRBV7-8 and TRBJ2-7; 9 nucleotides match TRBD1. Trimming cost V 4 bases and J 3 bases; bases outside gene matches: 7. The V gene's germline CDR1 is SGHVS and CDR2 FQNEAQ. The CDR3 covers 15 residues. The sequenced CDR3 bases are TGTGCCAGCAGCTCTGGACAGGGGTTACTCTACGAG. This sequence encodes CASSSGQGLLYE. In full, the CDR3 reads CASSSGQGLLYEQYF.

As to this clone: The sequenced fragment ends 3 residues before the CDR3 boundary, so the rest is inferred from the germline J gene. Other DNA sequences within the sample encode an identical CDR3. The gene calls are TRBV5-4 and TRBJ2-3; the match to TRBD2 covers 7 bases. In germline, CDR1 is SGHNT, CDR2 YYREEE (reference sequence). The CDR3 is 15 amino acids. Trimming removed 5 bases from V and 2 bases from J; junction bases left unmatched: 8. The covered CDR3 bases are TGTGCCAGCAGTCAAAGCGGGGTGCTCACAGATACG. Translated, it gives CASSQSGVLTDT. The full CDR3 protein is CASSQSGVLTDTQYF.

A note on this clone: The read terminates 3 residues ahead of where the CDR3 ends, so the germline J gene completes it. The chain combines TRBV19 with TRBJ2-7; 10 bases line up with TRBD2. Germline trimming cut 10 bases from V and 3 bases from J; bases unmatched to any gene: 18. There are 17 residues in the CDR3. Germline CDR1 reads LNHDA; CDR2 reads SQIVND (reference sequence). The chain's CDR3 is CATRRQRAGGEFYEQYF. Incomplete CDR3 DNA: TGTGCCACCCGACGCCAGCGAGCGGGGGGGGAATTCTACGAG.

Note on this clone: The CDR3 end lies 3 residues beyond the end of the read and is filled in from the germline J gene. V gene TRBV30 combines with J gene TRBJ2-4; the D is unclear. Looked up from germline, CDR1 is GTSNPN and CDR2 is SVGIG (reference sequence). CDR3 length: 11 amino acids. V was pared by 0 bases and J by 8 bases, with 5 bases between. CDR3 sequence reads: CAWSVGDIQYF. The DNA read from the CDR3 is TGTGCCTGGAGTGTAGGTGACATT.